The count of the clone carrying this T cell receptor (beta chain) is one. This entry comes from a study of OX40 agonist ivuxolimab in advanced cancers. On the study more broadly: Past anti-PD-1, anti-PD-L1 or anti-CTLA-4 therapy was accepted, and 40% had received some.

The data were produced by immunoSEQ multiplex PCR, yet TCRdb's version contains in-frame clones alone and is incomplete. The sample lists under 95,000 clones, around 87% seen once, with about 1.3% in the top ten. Autoimmune disease history or systemic immunosuppression was exclusionary. Germline CDR1 reads MNHNY; CDR2 reads SVGAGI (reference sequence). This CDR3 comprises 14 residues. Trimming took 4 bases from V and 4 from J, leaving 11 bases between them. This specimen consisted of CD4+ or CD8+ T cells sorted from blood, obtained in a trial of the OX40 agonist ivuxolimab. The V gene is TRBV6-6, the J gene TRBJ2-1; TRBD1 might be the D (5 bases). This TCR came from an adult with an advanced solid tumor such as melanoma, head and neck, liver or kidney cancer. The CDR3 sequence is CASSSARDYNEQFF. CDR3 coding DNA: TGTGCCAGCAGTTCAGCCAGGGATTACAATGAGCAGTTCTTC.